These T cell receptor beta chains were read from a single sample in a study of T cells in Graves' hyperthyroidism and ophthalmopathy. In TCRdb, the multiplex PCR reads were re-called with MiXCR into one record per CDR3 protein. Of about 690,000 distinct CDR3 sequences listed, around a sixth are singletons. The sample consisted of blood. These receptors all come from a man in his forties or fifties with Graves' hyperthyroidism. Each CDR3 is given with its conserved first and last residue. D genes are given only for firm matches. Rows give clone size only sometimes, using once, few, many, or a class for an expanded clone.

cdr3_nt	cdr3_aa	v_call	j_call	clone_size	d_call
TGTGCCAGCAGCTCAGAACCGACAGGGCATAGCGGCACAGATACGCAGTATTTT	CASSSEPTGHSGTDTQYF	TRBV7-9	TRBJ2-3	few	TRBD1
TGTGCCAGCAGCTTAGATCTGGAAAAGGCTAATGAAAAACTGTTTTTT	CASSLDLEKANEKLFF	TRBV11-2	TRBJ1-4	once	-
TGTGCCAGCTCACCATTCGGAACGGGAGGCCACACAGATACGCAGTATTTT	CASSPFGTGGHTDTQYF	TRBV18	TRBJ2-3	-	TRBD2
TGCGCCAGCAGCCAAGATACCGGGACAGGGTTATACGAGCAGTACTTC	CASSQDTGTGLYEQYF	TRBV4-1	TRBJ2-7	-	TRBD1
TGCGCCAGCAGCTTGGACAGGGCCAACACAGATACGCAGTATTTT	CASSLDRANTDTQYF	TRBV5-1	TRBJ2-3	many	-
TGTGCCTGGAGGCAGGAATATTTGGTCGAGCAGTACTTC	CAWRQEYLVEQYF	TRBV30	TRBJ2-7	many	-
TGTGCCAGCTTCTCGGCGACAGTGGGATATGGCTACACCTTC	CASFSATVGYGYTF	TRBV28	TRBJ1-2	many	-
TGTGCCACCTGGGGGGGACAGGAATACAATGAGCAGTTCTTC	CATWGGQEYNEQFF	TRBV28	TRBJ2-1	many	-
TGCGCCAGCAGCCCGGCGTTAGCGGGAGGGCCAGGCCCTAATAGCGAGCAGTACTTC	CASSPALAGGPGPNSEQYF	TRBV4-1	TRBJ2-7	-	TRBD2
TGTGCCAGCTCGATAAGGGAGGGGACCTACGAGCAGTACTTC	CASSIREGTYEQYF	TRBV18	TRBJ2-7	-	TRBD2
TGTGCCAGCAGCTTAATTGGACTACAGGAGGAGACCCAGTACTTC	CASSLIGLQEETQYF	TRBV5-4	TRBJ2-5	-	-
TGTGCCAGCAGCTCCTTAGCGGGAACTCAAGAGACCCAGTACTTC	CASSSLAGTQETQYF	TRBV28	TRBJ2-5	few	TRBD2
TGTGCCAGCAGAGAAAATGAAAAACTGTTTTTT	CASRENEKLFF	TRBV6-1	TRBJ1-4	-	-
TGTGCCACCAGTGATTGGACCTTTACGAAGAACACCGGGGAGCTGTTTTTT	CATSDWTFTKNTGELFF	TRBV24-1	TRBJ2-2	few	-
TGTGCCGCTCGGGCCGAGGATGAGCAGTTCTTC	CAARAEDEQFF	TRBV28	TRBJ2-1	few	-
TGTGCCAGTAGAGAGACACAGGACTACTATGGCTACACCTTC	CASRETQDYYGYTF	TRBV19	TRBJ1-2	few	-
TGCAGTGCTAGAGGGACAGATGGAAACACCATATATTTT	CSARGTDGNTIYF	TRBV20-1	TRBJ1-3	once	-
TGTGCCAGCAGTAAACGACAGGAACCTTACTCTGGAAACACCATATATTTT	CASSKRQEPYSGNTIYF	TRBV27	TRBJ1-3	few	-
TGTGCCAGCAGGCTTCGGTCAGTGACTAGCACAGATACGCAGTATTTT	CASRLRSVTSTDTQYF	TRBV6-1	TRBJ2-3	many	-
TGTGCCAGCAGCTTACAGGAGGGGTTGTATGGCTACACCTTC	CASSLQEGLYGYTF	TRBV7-6	TRBJ1-2	many	-
TGTGCCACCAGTGATTTAGCGGGAGAAAACACAGATACGCAGTATTTT	CATSDLAGENTDTQYF	TRBV24-1	TRBJ2-3	many	TRBD2
TGTGCCAGCAGCCTCGAGGTGGGGCTGTCCATGAACACTGAAGCTTTCTTT	CASSLEVGLSMNTEAFF	TRBV12-3/TRBV12-4	TRBJ1-1	-	-
TGTGCCAGCAGCCCCGGGACTAGCGGGAGTTGGTCCTACGAGCAGTACTTC	CASSPGTSGSWSYEQYF	TRBV7-6	TRBJ2-7	few	TRBD2
TGCAGTGCTAGAGAAATCGGCAGGGGGGATTGGACTGAAGCTTTCTTT	CSAREIGRGDWTEAFF	TRBV20-1	TRBJ1-1	few	TRBD1
TGCAGTGCTAGACACCGGGACAGGGGCTACGAGCAGTACTTC	CSARHRDRGYEQYF	TRBV20-1	TRBJ2-7	many	TRBD1
TGTGCCACCAGTGACCACAGGGGGAATAGCAATCAGCCCCAGCATTTT	CATSDHRGNSNQPQHF	TRBV24-1	TRBJ1-5	-	TRBD1
TGTGCCAGCAGCTGGGGAGGGGGCTCTCGGCAGCCCCAGCATTTT	CASSWGGGSRQPQHF	TRBV2	TRBJ1-5	many	TRBD1
TGTGCCAGCAGTTTATTACAGGTAGCGGATGGCTACACCTTC	CASSLLQVADGYTF	TRBV28	TRBJ1-2	many	-
TGCGCCAGCAGCTTTGGGAAGTACAATGAGCAGTTCTTC	CASSFGKYNEQFF	TRBV5-1	TRBJ2-1	few	-
TGTGCCAGCAGTTTATCGGGGACAGGGGAACAAGGCTACACCTTC	CASSLSGTGEQGYTF	TRBV27	TRBJ1-2	many	TRBD1
TGCGCCAGCAGTGAGGAGGGGACAGCGCAGGATACGCAGTATTTT	CASSEEGTAQDTQYF	TRBV10-1	TRBJ2-3	many	TRBD1
TGTGCCAGCAGTTACTGGGGGAGTGGCTCTGGGGCCAACGTCCTGACTTTC	CASSYWGSGSGANVLTF	TRBV6-5	TRBJ2-6	few	-
TGTGCCAGCAGTGACGCGCTCTATCAGCCCCAGCATTTT	CASSDALYQPQHF	TRBV2	TRBJ1-5	many	-
TGCGCCAGCAGACTGGTGACCCAAGAGACCCAGTACTTC	CASRLVTQETQYF	TRBV5-1	TRBJ2-5	many	-
TGTGCCACCAGTGAATCCTCTTGGGACAGGGGGCGGGAGCAGTTCTTC	CATSESSWDRGREQFF	TRBV24-1	TRBJ2-1	-	TRBD1
TGTGCCAGCAACTCTGGACAGGGCTATGGCTACACCTTC	CASNSGQGYGYTF	TRBV28	TRBJ1-2	many	TRBD1
TGTGCCTGGAGTGCCCATTTCTATGGCTACACCTTC	CAWSAHFYGYTF	TRBV30	TRBJ1-2	few	-
TGTGCCAGCAGTCTTTTCGCTCGGCCGGCGTCGGGACAGCCCCAGCATTTT	CASSLFARPASGQPQHF	TRBV6-5	TRBJ1-5	few	-
TGTGCCAGCAGCTTAGATTTTGCAGGGTTCTATGGCTACACCTTC	CASSLDFAGFYGYTF	TRBV11-2	TRBJ1-2	many	-
TGTGCCAGCAGTGAGTGGGACGGGGCTAACTATGGCTACACCTTC	CASSEWDGANYGYTF	TRBV2	TRBJ1-2	many	-
TGTGCCAGCACTCAGACCAGCGTGAACACTGAAGCTTTCTTT	CASTQTSVNTEAFF	TRBV6-2/TRBV6-3	TRBJ1-1	many	-
TGTGCCCGGAGTTCCCCGCGGGAGAGGCGGAGAGTTGAGCAGTTCTTC	CARSSPRERRRVEQFF	TRBV30	TRBJ2-1	-	TRBD2
TGTGCCAGCACCCCGGGACAGGTTTATGAGCAGTTCTTC	CASTPGQVYEQFF	TRBV12-3/TRBV12-4	TRBJ2-1	many	TRBD1
TGTGCCAGCAGCGTACGAGAGGGAGGGCTTACTGAAAAACTGTTTTTT	CASSVREGGLTEKLFF	TRBV3-1	TRBJ1-4	few	-
TGCAGTCCCATGGGAGGGGGCAAGAGGGAAGCTTTCTTT	CSPMGGGKREAFF	TRBV20-1	TRBJ1-1	few	TRBD1
TGTGCCAGCAGTCAACCGGGACTCCGGGAGACCCAGTACTTC	CASSQPGLRETQYF	TRBV28	TRBJ2-5	many	-
TGTGCCACGCAGTTAGGCGGGGAGCTGTTTTTT	CATQLGGELFF	TRBV24-1	TRBJ2-2	-	-
TGTGCCAGCAGTTCGACAGGGAGGGGTCAGCCCCAGCATTTT	CASSSTGRGQPQHF	TRBV2	TRBJ1-5	many	TRBD1